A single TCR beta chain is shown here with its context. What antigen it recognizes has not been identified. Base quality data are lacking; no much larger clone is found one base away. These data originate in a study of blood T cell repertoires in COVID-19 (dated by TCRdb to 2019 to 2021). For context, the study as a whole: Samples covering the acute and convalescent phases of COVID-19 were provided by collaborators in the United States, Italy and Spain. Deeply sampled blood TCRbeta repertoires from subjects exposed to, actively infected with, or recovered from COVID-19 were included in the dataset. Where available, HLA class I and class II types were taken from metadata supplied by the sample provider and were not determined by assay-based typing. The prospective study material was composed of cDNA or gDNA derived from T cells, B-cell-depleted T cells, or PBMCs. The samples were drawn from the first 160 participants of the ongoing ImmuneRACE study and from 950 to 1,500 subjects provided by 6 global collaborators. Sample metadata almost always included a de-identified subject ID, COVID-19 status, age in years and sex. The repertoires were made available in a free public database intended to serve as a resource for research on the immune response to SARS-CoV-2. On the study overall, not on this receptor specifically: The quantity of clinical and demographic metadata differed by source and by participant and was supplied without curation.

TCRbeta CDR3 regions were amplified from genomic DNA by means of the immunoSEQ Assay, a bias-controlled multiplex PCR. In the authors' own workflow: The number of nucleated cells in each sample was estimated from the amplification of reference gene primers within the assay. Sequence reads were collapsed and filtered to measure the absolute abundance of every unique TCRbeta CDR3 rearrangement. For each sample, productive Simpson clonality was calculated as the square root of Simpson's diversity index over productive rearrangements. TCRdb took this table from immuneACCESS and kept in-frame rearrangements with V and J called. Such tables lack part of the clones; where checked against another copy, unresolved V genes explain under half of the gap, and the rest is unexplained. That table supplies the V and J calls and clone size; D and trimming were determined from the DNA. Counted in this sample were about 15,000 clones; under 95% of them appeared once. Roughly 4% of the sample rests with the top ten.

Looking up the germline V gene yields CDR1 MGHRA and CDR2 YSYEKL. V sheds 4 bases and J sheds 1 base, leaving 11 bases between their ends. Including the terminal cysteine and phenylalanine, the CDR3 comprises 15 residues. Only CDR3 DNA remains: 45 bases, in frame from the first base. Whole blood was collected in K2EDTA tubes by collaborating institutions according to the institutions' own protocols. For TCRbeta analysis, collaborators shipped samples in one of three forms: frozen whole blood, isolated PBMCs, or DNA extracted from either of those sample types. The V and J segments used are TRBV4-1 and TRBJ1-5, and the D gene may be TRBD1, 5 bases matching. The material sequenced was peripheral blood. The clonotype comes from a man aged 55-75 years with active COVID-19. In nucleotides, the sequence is TGCGCCAGCAGCCCCCAGGGCCTAAGCAATCAGCCCCAGCATTTT. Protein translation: CASSPQGLSNQPQHF.